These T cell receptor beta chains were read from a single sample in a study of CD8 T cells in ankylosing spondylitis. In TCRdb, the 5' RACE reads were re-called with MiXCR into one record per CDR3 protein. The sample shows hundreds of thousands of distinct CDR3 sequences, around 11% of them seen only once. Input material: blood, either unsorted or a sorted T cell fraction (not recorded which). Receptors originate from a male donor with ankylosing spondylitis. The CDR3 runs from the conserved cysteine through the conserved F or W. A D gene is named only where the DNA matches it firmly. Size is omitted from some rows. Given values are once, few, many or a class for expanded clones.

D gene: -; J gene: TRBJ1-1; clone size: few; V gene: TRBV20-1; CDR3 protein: CSARRPGNTMNTEAFF; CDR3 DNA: TGCAGTGCTAGGCGGCCAGGGAATACGATGAACACTGAAGCTTTCTTT
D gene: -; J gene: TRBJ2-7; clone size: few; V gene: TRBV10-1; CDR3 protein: CASSDSGHHYEQYF; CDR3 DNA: TGCGCCAGCAGTGACAGCGGACACCACTACGAGCAGTACTTC
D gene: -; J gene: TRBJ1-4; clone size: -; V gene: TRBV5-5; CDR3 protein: CASSFTGTNEKLFF; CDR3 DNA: TGTGCCAGCAGCTTTACGGGGACGAATGAAAAACTGTTTTTT
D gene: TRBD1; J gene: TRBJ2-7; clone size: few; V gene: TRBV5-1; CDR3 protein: CASSLVWDRGVYEQYF; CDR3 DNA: TGCGCCAGCAGCTTGGTCTGGGACAGGGGCGTCTACGAGCAGTACTTC
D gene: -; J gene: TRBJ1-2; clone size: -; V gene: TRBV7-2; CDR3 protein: CASSSSSKQIYGYTF; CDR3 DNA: TGTGCCAGCAGCTCCTCCAGCAAACAAATCTATGGCTACACCTTC
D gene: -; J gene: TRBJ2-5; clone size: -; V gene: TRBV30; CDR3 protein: CAWSVRGGRETQYF; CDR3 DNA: TGTGCCTGGAGTGTACGTGGGGGCCGAGAGACCCAGTACTTC
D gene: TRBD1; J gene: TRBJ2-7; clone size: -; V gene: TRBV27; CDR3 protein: CASSNRDRGPPYEQYF; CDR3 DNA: TGTGCCAGCAGTAACCGGGACAGGGGCCCCCCCTACGAGCAGTACTTC
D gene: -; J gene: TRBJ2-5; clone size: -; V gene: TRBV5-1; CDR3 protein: CASSLGRTGAETQYF; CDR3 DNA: TGCGCCAGCAGCTTGGGGCGGACGGGGGCAGAGACCCAGTACTTC
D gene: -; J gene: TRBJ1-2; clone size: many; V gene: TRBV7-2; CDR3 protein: CASSLAWEGYTF; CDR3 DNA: TGTGCCAGCAGCTTAGCCTGGGAAGGCTACACCTTC
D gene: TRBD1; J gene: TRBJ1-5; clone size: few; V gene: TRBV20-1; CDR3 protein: CSASPGQYSNQPQHF; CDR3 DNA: TGCAGTGCTAGCCCGGGACAGTATAGCAATCAGCCCCAGCATTTT
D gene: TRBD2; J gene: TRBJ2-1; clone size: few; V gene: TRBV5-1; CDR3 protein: CASSLPGTSGLSSYNEQFF; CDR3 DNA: TGCGCCAGCAGCTTGCCCGGGACTAGCGGGCTGAGCTCCTACAATGAGCAGTTCTTC
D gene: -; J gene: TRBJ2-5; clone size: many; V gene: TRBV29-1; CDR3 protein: CSVLYFDQETQYF; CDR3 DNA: TGCAGCGTCCTCTACTTTGACCAAGAGACCCAGTACTTC
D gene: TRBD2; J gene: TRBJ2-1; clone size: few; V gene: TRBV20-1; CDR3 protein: CSARDNVGLNFRSLWGKSDEQFF; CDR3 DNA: TGCAGTGCTAGAGATAATGTGGGACTAAATTTTAGAAGTTTATGGGGCAAGAGCGATGAGCAGTTCTTC
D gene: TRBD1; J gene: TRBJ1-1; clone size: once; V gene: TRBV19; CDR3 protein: CASSIAGTGDTEAFF; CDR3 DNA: TGTGCCAGTAGTATAGCTGGGACAGGGGACACTGAAGCTTTCTTT
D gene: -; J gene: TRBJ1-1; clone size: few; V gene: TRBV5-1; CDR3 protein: CASRKGQNTEAFF; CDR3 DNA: TGCGCCAGCAGAAAGGGTCAGAACACTGAAGCTTTCTTT
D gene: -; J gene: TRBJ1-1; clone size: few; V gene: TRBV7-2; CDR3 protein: CASSKAGLRNTEAFF; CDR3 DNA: TGTGCCAGCAGCAAAGCGGGGTTGCGGAACACTGAAGCTTTCTTT
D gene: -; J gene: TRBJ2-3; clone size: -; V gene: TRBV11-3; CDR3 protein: CASSSRGSGRSHTQYF; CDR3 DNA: TGTGCCAGCAGTTCCCGTGGGTCGGGCCGTTCCCATACGCAGTATTTT
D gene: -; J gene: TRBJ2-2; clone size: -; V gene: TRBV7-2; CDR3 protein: CASSLPDGPRRLFF; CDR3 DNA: TGTGCCAGCAGCTTACCCGACGGACCTCGTAGGCTGTTTTTT
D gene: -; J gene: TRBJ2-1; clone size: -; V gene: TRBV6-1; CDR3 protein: CASSRYRDSNEQFF; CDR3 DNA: TGTGCCAGCAGTAGGTACCGGGACTCCAATGAGCAGTTCTTC
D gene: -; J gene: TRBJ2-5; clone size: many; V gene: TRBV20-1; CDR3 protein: CSAPPGYQQETQYF; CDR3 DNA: TGCAGTGCACCTCCTGGGTACCAGCAAGAGACCCAGTACTTC
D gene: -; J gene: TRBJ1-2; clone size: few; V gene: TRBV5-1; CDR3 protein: CASSLGTSWVVHGYTF; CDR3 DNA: TGCGCCAGCAGCTTGGGGACATCATGGGTTGTGCATGGCTACACCTTC
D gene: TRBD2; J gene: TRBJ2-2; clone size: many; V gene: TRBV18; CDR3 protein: CASSSLAGNTGELFF; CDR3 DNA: TGTGCCAGCTCATCATTAGCGGGGAACACCGGGGAGCTGTTTTTT
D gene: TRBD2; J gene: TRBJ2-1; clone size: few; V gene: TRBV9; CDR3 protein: CASSVEPSGAYNEQFF; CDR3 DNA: TGTGCCAGCAGCGTAGAGCCTAGCGGGGCCTACAATGAGCAGTTCTTC
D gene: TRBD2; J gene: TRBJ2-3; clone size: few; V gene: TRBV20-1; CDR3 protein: CSARDFSGRPRDTQYF; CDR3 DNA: TGCAGTGCTAGAGATTTTAGCGGGAGACCTCGGGATACGCAGTATTTT
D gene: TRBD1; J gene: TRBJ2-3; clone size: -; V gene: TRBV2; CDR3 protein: CASSAGQAFNTQYF; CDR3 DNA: TGTGCCAGCAGTGCGGGACAGGCCTTTAATACGCAGTATTTT
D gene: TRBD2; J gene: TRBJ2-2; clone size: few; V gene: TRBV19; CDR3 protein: CASTAGGGTGELFF; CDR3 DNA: TGTGCCAGTACCGCGGGGGGGGGAACCGGGGAGCTGTTTTTT
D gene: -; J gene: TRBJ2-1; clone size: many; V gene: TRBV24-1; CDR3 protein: CATSDTVNEQFF; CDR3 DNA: TGTGCCACCAGTGATACAGTCAATGAGCAGTTCTTC
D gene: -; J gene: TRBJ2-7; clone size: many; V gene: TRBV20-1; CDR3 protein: CSASKAVTLVYEQYF; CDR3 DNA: TGCAGTGCCAGTAAGGCAGTGACCCTAGTCTACGAGCAGTACTTC
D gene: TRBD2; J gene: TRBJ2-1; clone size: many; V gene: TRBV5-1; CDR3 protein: CASSLGLAGGRAAYNEQFF; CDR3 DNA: TGCGCCAGCAGCTTGGGTCTAGCGGGAGGGCGGGCCGCCTACAATGAGCAGTTCTTC
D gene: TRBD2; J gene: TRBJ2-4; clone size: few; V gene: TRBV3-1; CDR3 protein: CASSQAGGLSLQYF; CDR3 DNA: TGTGCCAGCAGCCAAGCGGGGGGACTTTCCCTACAGTACTTC
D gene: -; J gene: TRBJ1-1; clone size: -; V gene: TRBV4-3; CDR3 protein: CASSHDLGNTEAFF; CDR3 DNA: TGCGCCAGCAGCCACGACCTGGGGAACACTGAAGCTTTCTTT
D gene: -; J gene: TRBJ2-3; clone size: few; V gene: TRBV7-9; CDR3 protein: CASSLEGYPTDTQYF; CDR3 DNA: TGTGCCAGCAGCTTAGAGGGGTACCCCACAGATACGCAGTATTTT
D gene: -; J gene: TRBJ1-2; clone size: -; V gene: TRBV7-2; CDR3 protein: CASSFAQGMPGYGYTF; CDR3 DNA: TGTGCCAGCAGCTTTGCTCAGGGGATGCCCGGGTATGGCTACACCTTC
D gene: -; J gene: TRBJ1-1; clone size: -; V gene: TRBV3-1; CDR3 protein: CASTWGANTEAFF; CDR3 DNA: TGTGCCAGCACTTGGGGGGCGAACACTGAAGCTTTCTTT
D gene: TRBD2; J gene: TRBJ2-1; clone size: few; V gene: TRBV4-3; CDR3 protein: CASSQLTSVYNEQFF; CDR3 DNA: TGCGCCAGCAGCCAACTGACTAGCGTATACAATGAGCAGTTCTTC
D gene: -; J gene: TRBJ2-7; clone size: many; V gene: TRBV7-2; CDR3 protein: CASSLARRDYEQYF; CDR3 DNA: TGTGCCAGCAGCTTAGCGCGCAGGGACTACGAGCAGTACTTC
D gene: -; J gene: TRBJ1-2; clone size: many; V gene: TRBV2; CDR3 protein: CASSEWGTRLGYTF; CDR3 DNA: TGTGCCAGCAGCGAGTGGGGGACCCGGCTAGGCTACACCTTC
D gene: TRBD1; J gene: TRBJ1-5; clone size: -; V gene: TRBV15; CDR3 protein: CATSRDPQGASQPQHF; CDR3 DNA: TGTGCCACCAGCAGAGATCCACAGGGGGCGAGTCAGCCCCAGCATTTT
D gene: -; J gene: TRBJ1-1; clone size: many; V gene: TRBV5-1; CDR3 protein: CASSVQGKNTEAFF; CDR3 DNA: TGCGCCAGCAGCGTACAAGGGAAGAACACTGAAGCTTTCTTT
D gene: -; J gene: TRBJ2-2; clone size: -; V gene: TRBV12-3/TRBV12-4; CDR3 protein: CASIKFRGTGELFF; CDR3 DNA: TGTGCCAGCATTAAATTTAGGGGTACCGGGGAGCTGTTTTTT
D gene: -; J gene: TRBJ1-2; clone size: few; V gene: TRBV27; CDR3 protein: CASSLSWLDYGYTF; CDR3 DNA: TGTGCCAGCAGTTTATCGTGGCTCGACTATGGCTACACCTTC
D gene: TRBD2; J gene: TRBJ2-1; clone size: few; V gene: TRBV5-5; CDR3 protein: CASRPGLAQSYNEQFF; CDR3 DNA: TGTGCCAGCAGACCGGGACTAGCGCAATCCTACAATGAGCAGTTCTTC
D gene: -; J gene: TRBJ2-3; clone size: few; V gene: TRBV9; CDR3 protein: CASSVQGDTQYF; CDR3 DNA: TGTGCCAGCAGCGTTCAGGGCGATACGCAGTATTTT
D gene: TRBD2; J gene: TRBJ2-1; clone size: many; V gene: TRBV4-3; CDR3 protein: CASSQLLAGASAYNEQFF; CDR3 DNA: TGCGCCAGCAGCCAATTACTAGCGGGAGCCTCTGCCTACAATGAGCAGTTCTTC
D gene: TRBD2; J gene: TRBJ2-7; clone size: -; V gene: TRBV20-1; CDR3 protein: CSASAGGPYEQYF; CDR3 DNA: TGCAGTGCTAGCGCGGGAGGGCCGTACGAGCAGTACTTC
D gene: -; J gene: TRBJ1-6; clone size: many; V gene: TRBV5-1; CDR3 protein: CASSLGSYNSPLHF; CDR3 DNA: TGCGCCAGCAGCTTAGGCAGCTACAATTCACCCCTCCACTTT
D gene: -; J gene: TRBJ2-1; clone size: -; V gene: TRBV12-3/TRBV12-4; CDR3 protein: CASSFASGAMTYNEQFF; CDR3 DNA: TGTGCCAGCAGTTTTGCGTCAGGGGCTATGACTTACAATGAGCAGTTCTTC
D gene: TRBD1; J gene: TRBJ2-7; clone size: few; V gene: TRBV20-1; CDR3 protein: CSAMAGTGVWGEQYF; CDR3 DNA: TGCAGTGCTATGGCTGGGACAGGGGTTTGGGGCGAGCAGTACTTC
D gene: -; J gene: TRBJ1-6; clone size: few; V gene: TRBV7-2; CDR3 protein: CASSPRRNNSPLHF; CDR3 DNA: TGTGCCAGCAGCCCCAGGAGGAATAATTCACCCCTCCACTTT
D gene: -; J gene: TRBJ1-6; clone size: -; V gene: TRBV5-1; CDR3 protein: CASSLGDTGRPPLHF; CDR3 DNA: TGCGCCAGCAGCTTGGGGGACACGGGTCGACCACCCCTCCACTTT
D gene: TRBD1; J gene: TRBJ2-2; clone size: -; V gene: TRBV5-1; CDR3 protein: CASSGQTGGNTGELFF; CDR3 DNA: TGCGCCAGCAGCGGTCAGACAGGGGGGAACACCGGGGAGCTGTTTTTT
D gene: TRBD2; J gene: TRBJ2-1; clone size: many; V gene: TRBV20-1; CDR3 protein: CSASQSGREQFF; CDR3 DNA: TGCAGTGCTAGTCAGAGCGGGAGGGAGCAGTTCTTC